What follows are 15 T cell receptor beta chains derived from one specimen sequenced in a study of CD8 T cells in ankylosing spondylitis. MiXCR was run by TCRdb on the 5' RACE reads, yielding one entry per CDR3 protein. The profile shows approximately 100,000 distinct CDR3 sequences, less than 25% of them singletons. Material for sequencing was synovial fluid, either unsorted or a sorted T cell fraction (not recorded which). The receptor set was obtained from a male donor with ankylosing spondylitis.

The V and J genes are TRBV20-1 and TRBJ2-7; 11 nucleotides align to TRBD2. The CDR3 spans 16 residues. The V and J ends lost 6 bases and 0 bases, in that order; junction bases with no gene match: 10. CDR1 is DFQATT, CDR2 SNEGSKA, per germline (reference sequence). The CDR3 bases are TGCAGTGCCGTCCCGGGACTAGCGGTCAGCTCCTACGAGCAGTACGTC. Translated: CSAVPGLAVSSYEQYV.

V gene TRBV20-1 combines with J gene TRBJ2-7, with D perhaps matching TRBD2 (5 bases). Germline V gene data show CDR1 as DFQATT and CDR2 as SNEGSKA (reference sequence). The CDR3 sequence is 16 residues long. V was pared by 0 bases and J by 6 bases, with 21 bases between. The CDR3 sequence is CSARERGSGRTREQYF. CDR3 DNA sequence: TGCAGTGCTAGAGAAAGAGGTAGTGGAAGGACTCGCGAGCAGTACTTC.

The gene calls are TRBV5-1 and TRBJ2-2; 11 positions agree with TRBD2. CDR3 size: 19 residues. CDR1 SGHRS and CDR2 YFSETQ come from the germline V gene. Trimming at V came to 4 bases and at J to 0 bases, leaving 11 bases not matched to a gene. The CDR3 region has the DNA TGCGCCAGCAGCCGCAGGCCGGGACTAGCGGTCGCGAACACCGGGGAGCTGTTTTTT. Protein sequence: CASSRRPGLAVANTGELFF.

This clonotype was counted only a few times. This chain joins TRBV29-1 and TRBJ2-5; 7 positions agree with TRBD1. Looked up from germline, CDR1 is SQVTM and CDR2 is ANQGSEA. V lost 7 bases and J lost 4; bases outside the gene matches: 18. The CDR3 loop spans 16 amino acids. This CDR3 reads CSATERTGAIGETQYF. The CDR3 coding sequence is TGCAGCGCCACCGAAAGAACAGGGGCGATAGGAGAGACCCAGTACTTC.

This clonotype came up a few times. This chain connects TRBV7-8 to TRBJ2-1; 7 positions agree with TRBD2. Germline CDR1 is SGHVS and CDR2 is FQNEAQ. The CDR3 length is 16 residues. Trimming at V came to 3 bases and at J to 5 bases, leaving 10 bases not matched to a gene. The DNA of the CDR3 is TGTGCCAGCAGCTTGACCTGGGACTATACTGACAATGAGCAGTTCTTC. Translated, it gives CASSLTWDYTDNEQFF.

Judged by abundance, this clonotype is medium-sized. The chain joins TRBV24-1 to TRBJ2-2; TRBD1 is a possible D gene (5 bases). The CDR3 covers 14 residues. V lost 5 bases, J lost 5 bases, and 11 bases lay in between. CDR1 KGHDR and CDR2 SFDVKD come from the germline V gene. CDR3 bases: TGTGCCACCAGTGTTTATCAGGGAACCGGGGAGCTGTTTTTT. The encoded protein is CATSVYQGTGELFF.

The CDR3 loop is CASGERPGLLSYNSPLHF. CDR3 sequence (DNA): TGTGCCAGCGGAGAGAGACCAGGATTATTATCCTATAATTCACCCCTCCACTTT. The chain links TRBV6-1 to TRBJ1-6; D is undetermined. Germline values: CDR1 MNHNS, CDR2 SASEGT. Trimming took 8 bases from V and 1 from J, leaving 21 bases between them. The CDR3 is 18 residues long.

This clonotype has only a few counts. The genes are TRBV11-2 and TRBJ1-1, with D uncertain. The CDR3 has 14 residues. Germline V gene lookup returns CDR1 SGHAT and CDR2 FQNNGV. Trimming took 0 bases from V and 8 from J, leaving 13 bases between them. CDR3 residues: CASSLDLYRLEAFF. In nucleotides, the CDR3 is TGTGCCAGCAGCTTAGATCTTTACAGACTCGAAGCTTTCTTT.

Only a few counts were recorded for this clonotype. The rearrangement uses TRBV7-9 and TRBJ1-1; D may be TRBD1 (6 bases). CDR1 is SEHNR and CDR2 is FQNEAQ in the germline V gene (reference sequence). With 1 base removed from V and 4 bases from J, the gap between germline ends came to 13 bases. The CDR3 totals 15 residues. CDR3 protein: CASSLVAGAGTEAFF. Written as DNA, the CDR3 is TGTGCCAGCAGCTTAGTAGCGGGGGCCGGCACTGAAGCTTTCTTT.

This clonotype was seen repeatedly, ten times or more. The genes are TRBV12-3 or TRBV12-4 and TRBJ2-2, with a weak D call TRBD2 (6 bases). CDR3 size: 17 residues. The V end lost 5 bases, the J end lost 4 bases, and 20 bases lay between the germline ends. The CDR3 loop reads CASSHTQEGKGTGELFF. The DNA of the CDR3 is TGTGCCAGCAGTCACACGCAGGAGGGGAAGGGCACCGGGGAGCTGTTTTTT.

For the CDR3, the DNA is TGTGCCACCAGTGATTTACAGGGGGCCTTAAGCACAGATACGCAGTATTTT. Its protein is CATSDLQGALSTDTQYF. The chain carries TRBV24-1 and TRBJ2-3, with TRBD1 matching 9 bases. With 1 base clipped from V and 0 bases from J, the junction kept 4 bases outside the gene matches. The V gene's germline CDR1 is KGHDR and CDR2 SFDVKD. The CDR3 contains 17 residues.

A few counts support this clonotype. V gene TRBV28 combines with J gene TRBJ2-1, with TRBD2 identical over 7 bases. Per the germline V gene, CDR1 is MDHEN and CDR2 is SYDVKM. J gave up 8 bases and V 4 bases, and 14 bases lay outside the gene matches. CDR3 length: 16 amino acids. CDR3 in amino acids: CASSWFGTGGMDEQFF. The CDR3 region has the DNA TGTGCCAGCAGTTGGTTCGGGACGGGAGGTATGGATGAGCAGTTCTTC.

The chain is built from TRBV7-6 and TRBJ1-2, with D unresolved. Germline V gene sequence: CDR1 SGHVS, CDR2 FNYEAQ. This CDR3 has 13 residues. Deletions cut 6 bases from V and 0 bases from J, with 8 bases between. The CDR3 spells CASSLDANYGYTF. The CDR3 DNA reads TGTGCCAGCAGTCTAGACGCTAACTATGGCTACACCTTC. The variable domain in full, with the rest retrieved from reference TRBV7-6 and TRBJ1-2, is GAGVSQSPRYKVTKRGQDVALRCDPISGHVSLYWYRQALGQGPEFLTYFNYEAQQDKSGLPNDRFSAERPEGSISTLTIQRTEQRDSAMYRCASSLDANYGYTFGSGTRLTVV.

The chain employs TRBV11-2 and TRBJ2-1; TRBD1 agrees at 7 bases. Germline CDR1 SGHAT, CDR2 FQNNGV. Losses at the gene ends were 4 bases for V and 3 bases for J; bases not matched to a gene: 6. This CDR3 region has 15 residues. CDR3 loop: CASSSSGQDYNEQFF. CDR3 coding DNA: TGTGCCAGCAGCTCCTCCGGACAGGACTACAATGAGCAGTTCTTC. Full variable domain (outside the CDR3, taken from reference TRBV11-2 and TRBJ2-1): EAGVAQSPRYKIIEKRQSVAFWCNPISGHATLYWYQQILGQGPKLLIQFQNNGVVDDSQLPKDRFSAERLKGVDSTLKIQPAKLEDSAVYLCASSSSGQDYNEQFFGPGTRLTVL.

J is TRBJ1-4 and V is TRBV11-3; possible D gene TRBD1, 5 bases. The length of the CDR3 is 14 residues. Germline CDR1 and CDR2: SGHNT and YENEEA. Deletions cut 5 bases from V and 8 bases from J, with 15 bases between. The CDR3 protein is CASSPGGAREKLFF. CDR3 DNA sequence: TGTGCCAGCAGCCCGGGCGGGGCGAGAGAAAAACTGTTTTTT. Full variable domain (outside the CDR3, taken from reference TRBV11-3 and TRBJ1-4): EAGVVQSPRYKIIEKKQPVAFWCNPISGHNTLYWYLQNLGQGPELLIRYENEEAVDDSQLPKDRFSAERLKGVDSTLKIQPAELGDSAVYLCASSPGGAREKLFFGSGTQLSVL.